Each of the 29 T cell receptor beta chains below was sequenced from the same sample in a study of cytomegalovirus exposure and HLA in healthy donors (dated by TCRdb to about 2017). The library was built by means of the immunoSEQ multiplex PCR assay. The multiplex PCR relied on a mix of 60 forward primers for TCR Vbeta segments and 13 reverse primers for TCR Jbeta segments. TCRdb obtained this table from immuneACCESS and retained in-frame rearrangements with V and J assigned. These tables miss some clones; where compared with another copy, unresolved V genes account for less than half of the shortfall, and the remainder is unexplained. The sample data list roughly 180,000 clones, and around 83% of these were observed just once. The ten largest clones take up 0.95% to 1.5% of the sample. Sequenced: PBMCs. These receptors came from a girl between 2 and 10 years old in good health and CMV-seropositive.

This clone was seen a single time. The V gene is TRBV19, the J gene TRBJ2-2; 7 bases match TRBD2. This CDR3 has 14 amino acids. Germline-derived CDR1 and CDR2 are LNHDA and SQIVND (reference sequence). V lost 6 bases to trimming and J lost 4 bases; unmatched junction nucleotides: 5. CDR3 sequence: CASRPGGGTGELFF. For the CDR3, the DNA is TGTGCCAGTAGACCTGGGGGGGGCACCGGGGAGCTGTTTTTT.

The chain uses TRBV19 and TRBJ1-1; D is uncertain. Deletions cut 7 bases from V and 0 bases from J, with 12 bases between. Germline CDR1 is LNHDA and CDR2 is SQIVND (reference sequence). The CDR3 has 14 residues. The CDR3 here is CASKTDPMNTEAFF. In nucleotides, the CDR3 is TGTGCCAGTAAAACAGATCCCATGAACACTGAAGCTTTCTTT.

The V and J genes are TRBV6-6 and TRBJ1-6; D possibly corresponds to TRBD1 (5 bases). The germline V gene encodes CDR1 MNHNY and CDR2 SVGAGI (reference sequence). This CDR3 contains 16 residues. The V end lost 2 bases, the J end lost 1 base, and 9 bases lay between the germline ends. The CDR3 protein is CASSYRGGSYNSPLHF. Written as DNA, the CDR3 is TGTGCCAGCAGTTACCGGGGGGGGTCCTATAATTCACCCCTCCACTTT.

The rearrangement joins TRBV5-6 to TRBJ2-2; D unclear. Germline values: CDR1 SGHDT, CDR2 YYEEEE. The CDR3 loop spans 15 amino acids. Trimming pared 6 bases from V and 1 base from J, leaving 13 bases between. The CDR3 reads CASTNRYLNTGELFF. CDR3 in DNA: TGTGCCAGCACCAACCGGTACTTGAACACCGGGGAGCTGTTTTTT.

In DNA form, the CDR3 reads TGTGCCAGCAGCAGGGGGACTAGCGGGGGGAAGGTCAATGAGCAGTTCTTC. Its translation: CASSRGTSGGKVNEQFF. The chain has TRBV28 and TRBJ2-1; TRBD2 agrees at 15 bases. Trimming took 6 bases from V and 6 from J; bases not matched to a gene: 9. This CDR3 spans 17 amino acids. CDR1 is MDHEN and CDR2 is SYDVKM in the germline V gene.

In DNA form, the CDR3 reads TGTGCCAGCAGCTCAGCAGGACAGGCTGAAGCTTTCTTT. It specifies CASSSAGQAEAFF. The V call is TRBV5-4, the J call TRBJ1-1; TRBD1 agrees at 7 bases. This CDR3 is 13 amino acids long. Per the germline V gene, CDR1 is SGHNT and CDR2 is YYREEE (reference sequence). With 3 bases clipped from V and 6 bases from J, the junction kept 5 bases outside the gene matches. Variable domain in full (rest from reference TRBV5-4 and TRBJ1-1): ETGVTQSPTHLIKTRGQQVTLRCSSQSGHNTVSWYQQALGQGPQFIFQYYREEENGRGNFPPRFSGLQFPNYSSELNVNALELDDSALYLCASSSAGQAEAFFGQGTRLTVV.

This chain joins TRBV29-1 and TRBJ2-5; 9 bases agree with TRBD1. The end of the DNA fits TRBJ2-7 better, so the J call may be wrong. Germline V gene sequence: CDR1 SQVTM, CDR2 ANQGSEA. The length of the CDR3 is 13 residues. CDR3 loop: CSVYRGPPYEQYF. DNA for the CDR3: TGCAGCGTCTACAGGGGGCCTCCCTACGAGCAGTACTTC.

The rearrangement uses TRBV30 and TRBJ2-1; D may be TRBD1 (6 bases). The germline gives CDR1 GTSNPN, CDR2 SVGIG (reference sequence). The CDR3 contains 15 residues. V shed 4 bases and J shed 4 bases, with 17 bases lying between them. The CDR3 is CAWIPGENGYNEQFF. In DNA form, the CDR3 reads TGTGCCTGGATCCCAGGGGAAAATGGATACAATGAGCAGTTCTTC.

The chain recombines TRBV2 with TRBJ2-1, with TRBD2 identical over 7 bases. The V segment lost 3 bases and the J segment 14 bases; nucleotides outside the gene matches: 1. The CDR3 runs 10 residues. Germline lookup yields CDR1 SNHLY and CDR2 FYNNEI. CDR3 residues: CASSEGTKFF. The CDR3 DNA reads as TGTGCCAGCAGTGAGGGGACTAAGTTCTTC.

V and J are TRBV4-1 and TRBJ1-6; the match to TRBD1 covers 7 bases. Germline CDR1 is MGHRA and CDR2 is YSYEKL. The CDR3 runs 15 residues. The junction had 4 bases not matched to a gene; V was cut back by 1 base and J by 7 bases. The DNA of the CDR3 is TGCGCCAGCAGCCAAGTACAGGGGTTCAATTCACCCCTCCACTTT. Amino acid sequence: CASSQVQGFNSPLHF.

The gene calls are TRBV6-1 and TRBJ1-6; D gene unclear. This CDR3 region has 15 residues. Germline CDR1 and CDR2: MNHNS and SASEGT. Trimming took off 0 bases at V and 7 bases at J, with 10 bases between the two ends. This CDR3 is CASSEANGYNSPLHF. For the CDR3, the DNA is TGTGCCAGCAGTGAAGCTAACGGGTACAATTCACCCCTCCACTTT.

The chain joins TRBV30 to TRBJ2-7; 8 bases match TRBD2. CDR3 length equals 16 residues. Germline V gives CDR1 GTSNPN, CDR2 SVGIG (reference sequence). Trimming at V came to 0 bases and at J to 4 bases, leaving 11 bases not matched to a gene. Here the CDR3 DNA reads TGTGCCTGGAGTGTACTCGTGACTAGCGTTAGTTACGAGCAGTACTTC. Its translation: CAWSVLVTSVSYEQYF.

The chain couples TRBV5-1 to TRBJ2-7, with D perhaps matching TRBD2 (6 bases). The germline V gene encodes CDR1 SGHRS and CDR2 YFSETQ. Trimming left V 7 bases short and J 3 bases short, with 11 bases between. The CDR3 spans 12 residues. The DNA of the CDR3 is TGCGCCAGCCGGGACGGGAGCTACGAGCAGTACTTC. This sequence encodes CASRDGSYEQYF.

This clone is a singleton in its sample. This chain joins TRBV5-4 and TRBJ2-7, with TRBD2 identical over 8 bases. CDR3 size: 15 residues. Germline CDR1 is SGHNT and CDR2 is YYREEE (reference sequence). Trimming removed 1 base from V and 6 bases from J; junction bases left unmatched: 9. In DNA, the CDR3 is TGTGCCAGCAGCTTGTGGCCGCGCACTAGCGGCGAGCAGTACTTC. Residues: CASSLWPRTSGEQYF.

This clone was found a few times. The CDR3 loop is CATSRGTDSIYSIQYF. In DNA form, the CDR3 reads TGTGCCACCAGCAGAGGGACAGACTCCATCTATTCCATTCAGTACTTC. The chain joins TRBV15 to TRBJ2-4; D is possibly TRBD1 (6 bases). The germline CDR1 and CDR2 sequences are LNHNV and YYDKDF (reference sequence). The CDR3 totals 16 residues. V lost 1 base and J lost 9, with 19 bases in between.

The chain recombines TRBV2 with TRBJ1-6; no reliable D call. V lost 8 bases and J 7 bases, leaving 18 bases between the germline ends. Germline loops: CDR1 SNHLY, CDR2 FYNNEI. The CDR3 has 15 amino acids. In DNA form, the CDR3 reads TGTGCCAGCTTAAATGAGCGCTTACAAAATTCACCCCTCCACTTT. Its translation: CASLNERLQNSPLHF.

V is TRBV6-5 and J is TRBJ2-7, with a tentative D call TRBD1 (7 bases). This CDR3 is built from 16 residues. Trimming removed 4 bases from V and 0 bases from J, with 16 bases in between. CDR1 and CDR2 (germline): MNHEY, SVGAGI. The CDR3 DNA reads TGTGCCAGCAGTTGGGACAGCCGGCGGGGCTCCTACGAGCAGTACTTC. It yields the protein CASSWDSRRGSYEQYF.

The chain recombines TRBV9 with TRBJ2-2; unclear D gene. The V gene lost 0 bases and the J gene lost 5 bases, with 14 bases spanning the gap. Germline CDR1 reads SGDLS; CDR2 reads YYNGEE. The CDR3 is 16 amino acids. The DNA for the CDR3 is TGTGCCAGCAGCGTAGTGGTGGGCCTGAAAACCGGGGAGCTGTTTTTT. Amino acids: CASSVVVGLKTGELFF.

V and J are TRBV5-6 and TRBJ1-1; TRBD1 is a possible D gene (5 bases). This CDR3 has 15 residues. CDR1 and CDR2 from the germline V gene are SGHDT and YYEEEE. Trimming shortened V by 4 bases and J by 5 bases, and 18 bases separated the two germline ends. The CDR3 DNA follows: TGTGCCAGCAGCCATCCCTTAATAGGGGCGACTGAAGCTTTCTTT. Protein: CASSHPLIGATEAFF.

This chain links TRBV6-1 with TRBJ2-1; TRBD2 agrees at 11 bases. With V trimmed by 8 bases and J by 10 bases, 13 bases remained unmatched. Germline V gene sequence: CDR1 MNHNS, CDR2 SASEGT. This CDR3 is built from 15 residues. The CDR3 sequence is CASAGGRLAGREQFF. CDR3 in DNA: TGTGCCAGCGCGGGGGGGAGACTAGCGGGGCGGGAGCAGTTCTTC.

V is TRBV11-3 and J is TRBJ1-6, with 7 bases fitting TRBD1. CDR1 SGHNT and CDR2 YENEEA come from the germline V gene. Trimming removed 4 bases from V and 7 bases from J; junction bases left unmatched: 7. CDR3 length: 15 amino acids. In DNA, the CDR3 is TGTGCCAGCAGCTCAGGGGGGCGCAGGAATTCACCCCTCCACTTT. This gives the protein CASSSGGRRNSPLHF.

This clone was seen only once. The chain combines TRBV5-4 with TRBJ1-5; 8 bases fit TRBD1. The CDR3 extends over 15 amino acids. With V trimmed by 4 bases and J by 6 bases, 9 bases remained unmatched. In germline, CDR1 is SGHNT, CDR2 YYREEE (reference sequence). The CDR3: CASSAGQGSGQPQHF. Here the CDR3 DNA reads TGTGCCAGCAGCGCCGGACAGGGAAGCGGTCAGCCCCAGCATTTT.

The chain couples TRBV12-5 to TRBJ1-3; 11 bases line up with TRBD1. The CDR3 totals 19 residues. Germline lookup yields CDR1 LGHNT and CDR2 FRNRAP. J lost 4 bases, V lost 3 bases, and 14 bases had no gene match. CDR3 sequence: CASGLTGTGGQRAGNTIYF. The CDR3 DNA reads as TGTGCTAGTGGTTTAACCGGGACAGGGGGGCAAAGGGCGGGAAACACCATATATTTT.

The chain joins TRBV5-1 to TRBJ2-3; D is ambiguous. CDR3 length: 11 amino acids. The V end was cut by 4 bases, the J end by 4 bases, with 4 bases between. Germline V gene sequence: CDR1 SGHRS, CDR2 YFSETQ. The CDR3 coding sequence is TGCGCCAGCAGCCTCGCAGATACGCAGTATTTT. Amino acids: CASSLADTQYF. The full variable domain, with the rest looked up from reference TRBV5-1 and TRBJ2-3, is KAGVTQTPRYLIKTRGQQVTLSCSPISGHRSVSWYQQTPGQGLQFLFEYFSETQRNKGNFPGRFSGRQFSNSRSEMNVSTLELGDSALYLCASSLADTQYFGPGTRLTVL.

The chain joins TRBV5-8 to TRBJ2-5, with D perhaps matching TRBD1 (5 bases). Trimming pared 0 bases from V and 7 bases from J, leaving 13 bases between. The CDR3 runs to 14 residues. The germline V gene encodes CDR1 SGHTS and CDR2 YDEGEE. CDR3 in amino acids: CASSLAAGKGTQYF. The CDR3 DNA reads TGTGCCAGCAGCTTGGCCGCAGGGAAGGGGACCCAGTACTTC.

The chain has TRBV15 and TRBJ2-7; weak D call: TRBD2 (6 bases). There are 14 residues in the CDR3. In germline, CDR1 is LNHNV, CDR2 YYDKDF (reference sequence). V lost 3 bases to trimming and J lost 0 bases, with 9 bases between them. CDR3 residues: CATSSGGGSYEQYF. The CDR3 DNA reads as TGTGCCACCAGCAGTGGGGGAGGCTCCTACGAGCAGTACTTC.

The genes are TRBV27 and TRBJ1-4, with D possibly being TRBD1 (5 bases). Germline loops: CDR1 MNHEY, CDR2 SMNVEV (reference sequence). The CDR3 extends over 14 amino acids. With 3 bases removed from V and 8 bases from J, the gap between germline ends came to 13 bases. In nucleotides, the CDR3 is TGTGCCAGCAGTTTCGGGGGGACGGTAGAAAAACTGTTTTTT. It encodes CASSFGGTVEKLFF.

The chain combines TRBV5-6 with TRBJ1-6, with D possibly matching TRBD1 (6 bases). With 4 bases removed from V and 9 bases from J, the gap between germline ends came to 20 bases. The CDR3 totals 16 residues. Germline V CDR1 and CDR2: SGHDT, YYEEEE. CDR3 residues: CASSMRYRQVPSPLHF. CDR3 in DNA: TGTGCCAGCAGCATGAGGTATCGACAGGTACCTTCACCCCTCCACTTT. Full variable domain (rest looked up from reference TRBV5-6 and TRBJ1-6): DAGVTQSPTHLIKTRGQQVTLRCSPKSGHDTVSWYQQALGQGPQFIFQYYEEEERQRGNFPDRFSGHQFPNYSSELNVNALLLGDSALYLCASSMRYRQVPSPLHFGNGTRLTVT.

The CDR3 coding sequence is TGTGCCACCAGCAGATTAGACTTTGGGGCGGGAGCCCATGAAGCTTTCTTT. Its translation: CATSRLDFGAGAHEAFF. The rearrangement links TRBV15 to TRBJ1-1, with a possible D match to TRBD1 (5 bases). The V and J ends lost 2 bases and 7 bases respectively, with 23 bases between them. This CDR3 spans 17 amino acids. CDR1 and CDR2 (germline): LNHNV, YYDKDF (reference sequence).